What follows are 8 T cell receptor beta chains derived from one specimen sequenced in a study of blood T cell repertoires in COVID-19. The table came from immunoSEQ multiplex PCR; TCRdb's copy has only in-frame clones and leaves some out. In the table there are 150,000 to 180,000 clones, about three quarters of which are singletons. The sample taken for sequencing was peripheral blood. The receptor source for this set is a man aged 80 or over with acute or convalescent COVID-19.

The sample holds one count of this clone. The genes are TRBV7-2 and TRBJ2-4; 9 nucleotides match TRBD2. The junction had 6 bases not matched to a gene; V was cut back by 1 base and J by 8 bases. The germline V gene encodes CDR1 SGHTA and CDR2 FQGNSA. This CDR3 is built from 15 residues. The CDR3 protein is CASSLGGSGGYIQYF. Written as DNA, the CDR3 is TGTGCCAGCAGCTTAGGGGGTAGCGGGGGTTACATTCAGTACTTC. The full variable domain, completed using reference TRBV7-2 and TRBJ2-4, is GAGVSQSPSNKVTEKGKDVELRCDPISGHTALYWYRQSLGQGLEFLIYFQGNSAPDKSGLPSDRFSAERTGGSVSTLTIQRTQQEDSAVYLCASSLGGSGGYIQYFGAGTRLSVL.

This chain uses TRBV5-8 with TRBJ1-2, with 8 bases matching TRBD1. Germline V gene sequence: CDR1 SGHTS, CDR2 YDEGEE. V gave up 0 bases and J gave up 7 bases; unmatched junction bases: 5. There are 14 residues in the CDR3. CDR3 nucleotides: TGTGCCAGCAGCTTGGAATGGGGGACAGGTGGCTACACCTTC. Translating gives CASSLEWGTGGYTF. The variable domain in full, with the rest retrieved from reference TRBV5-8 and TRBJ1-2, is EAGVTQSPTHLIKTRGQQATLRCSPISGHTSVYWYQQALGLGLQFLLWYDEGEERNRGNFPPRFSGRQFPNYSSELNVNALELEDSALYLCASSLEWGTGGYTFGSGTRLTVV.

The chain links TRBV11-2 to TRBJ2-1; D gene uncertain. The germline gives CDR1 SGHAT, CDR2 FQNNGV. The CDR3 is made up of 15 amino acids. V lost 8 bases, J lost 6 bases, and 20 bases lay in between. The CDR3 spells CASVKGGGSINEQFF. The CDR3 coding sequence is TGTGCCAGCGTGAAAGGCGGCGGCTCCATCAATGAGCAGTTCTTC.

This clone was recorded once. The rearrangement uses TRBV5-1 and TRBJ2-3; perhaps TRBD1 as D (5 bases). The CDR3 length is 18 residues. Per the germline V gene, CDR1 is SGHRS and CDR2 is YFSETQ. V dropped 4 bases and J dropped 1 base, with 22 bases sitting between them. This CDR3 is CASSTGRDSTGGTDTQYF. The CDR3 DNA reads TGCGCCAGCAGCACTGGCAGAGATAGTACAGGAGGCACAGATACGCAGTATTTT.

V is TRBV6-4 and J is TRBJ2-1, with D tentatively TRBD2 (5 bases). Trimming cost V 6 bases and J 4 bases, with 13 bases left between them. The CDR3 runs to 14 residues. Germline V gene sequence: CDR1 MRHNA, CDR2 SNTAGT. The CDR3 loop is CASSPIGGYNEQFF. The CDR3 nucleotides are TGTGCCAGCAGCCCAATCGGAGGTTACAATGAGCAGTTCTTC.

The chain combines TRBV5-1 with TRBJ2-1; 12 bases are shared with TRBD1. J lost 8 bases, V lost 2 bases, and 2 bases had no gene match. CDR3 length: 14 residues. Per the germline V gene, CDR1 is SGHRS and CDR2 is YFSETQ. For the CDR3, the DNA is TGCGCCAGCAGCTTCGGGACAGGGGGCGATGAGCAGTTCTTC. This sequence encodes CASSFGTGGDEQFF. The full variable domain, with the rest looked up from reference TRBV5-1 and TRBJ2-1, is KAGVTQTPRYLIKTRGQQVTLSCSPISGHRSVSWYQQTPGQGLQFLFEYFSETQRNKGNFPGRFSGRQFSNSRSEMNVSTLELGDSALYLCASSFGTGGDEQFFGPGTRLTVL.

This chain uses TRBV3-1 (or the pseudogene TRBV3-2) with TRBJ2-5; D remains unclear. The CDR3 loop spans 12 amino acids. Germline V gene sequence: CDR1 LGHDT, CDR2 YNNKEL (reference sequence). The V end was cut by 2 bases, the J end by 7 bases, with 8 bases between. The CDR3 coding sequence is TGTGCCAGCAGCCAAAATTGGAGGACCCAGTACTTC. It translates to CASSQNWRTQYF.

The chain carries TRBV19 and TRBJ2-2; D perhaps matches TRBD1 (5 bases). Germline loops: CDR1 LNHDA, CDR2 SQIVND (reference sequence). Trimming left V 3 bases short and J 4 bases short, with 9 bases between. The CDR3 consists of 14 residues. CDR3: CASSMGQGTGELFF. The DNA of the CDR3 is TGTGCCAGTAGTATGGGGCAGGGCACCGGGGAGCTGTTTTTT.